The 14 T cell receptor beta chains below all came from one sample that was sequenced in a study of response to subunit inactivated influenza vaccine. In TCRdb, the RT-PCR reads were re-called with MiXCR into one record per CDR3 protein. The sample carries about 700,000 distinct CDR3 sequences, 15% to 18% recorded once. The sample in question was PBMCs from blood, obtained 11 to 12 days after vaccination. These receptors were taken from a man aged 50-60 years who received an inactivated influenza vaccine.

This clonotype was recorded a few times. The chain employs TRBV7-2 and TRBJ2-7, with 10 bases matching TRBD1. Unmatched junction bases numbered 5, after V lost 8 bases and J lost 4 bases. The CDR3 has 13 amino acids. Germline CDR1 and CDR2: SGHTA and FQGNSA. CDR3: CASGQGGNYEQYF. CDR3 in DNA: TGTGCCAGCGGACAGGGGGGGAATTACGAGCAGTACTTC.

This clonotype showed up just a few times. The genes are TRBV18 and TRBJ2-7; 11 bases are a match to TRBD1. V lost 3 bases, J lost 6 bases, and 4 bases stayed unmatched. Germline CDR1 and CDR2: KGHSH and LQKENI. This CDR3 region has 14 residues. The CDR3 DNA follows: TGTGCCAGCTCACCGGGGACAGGGGGGACCGAGCAGTACTTC. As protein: CASSPGTGGTEQYF. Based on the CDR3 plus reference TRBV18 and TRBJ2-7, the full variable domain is NAGVMQNPRHLVRRRGQEARLRCSPMKGHSHVYWYRQLPEEGLKFMVYLQKENIIDESGMPKERFSAEFPKEGPSILRIQQVVRGDSAAYFCASSPGTGGTEQYFGPGTRLTVT.

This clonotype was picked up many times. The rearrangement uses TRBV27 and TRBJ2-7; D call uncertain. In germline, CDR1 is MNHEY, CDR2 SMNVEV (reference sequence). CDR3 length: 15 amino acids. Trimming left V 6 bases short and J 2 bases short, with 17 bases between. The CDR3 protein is CASRPLKTGPYEQYF. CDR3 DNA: TGTGCCAGCAGACCCCTCAAGACGGGCCCCTACGAGCAGTACTTC.

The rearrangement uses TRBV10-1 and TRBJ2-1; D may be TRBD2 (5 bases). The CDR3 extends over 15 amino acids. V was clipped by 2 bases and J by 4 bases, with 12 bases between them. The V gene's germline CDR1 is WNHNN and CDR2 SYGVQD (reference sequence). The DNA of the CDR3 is TGCGCCAGCAGTGAGGGGTTAGCGCCTTACAATGAGCAGTTCTTC. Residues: CASSEGLAPYNEQFF.

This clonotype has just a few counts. CDR3 nucleotide sequence: TGTGCCAGCAGTTACCCGGGATATGTAGATAGTCAGCCCCAGCATTTT. This translates into CASSYPGYVDSQPQHF. This chain joins TRBV6-7 and TRBJ1-5; D unclear. TRBV6-7 is labeled an ORF, and its function is uncertain. The CDR3 consists of 16 residues. The V gene lost 2 bases and the J gene lost 6 bases, with 17 bases spanning the gap.

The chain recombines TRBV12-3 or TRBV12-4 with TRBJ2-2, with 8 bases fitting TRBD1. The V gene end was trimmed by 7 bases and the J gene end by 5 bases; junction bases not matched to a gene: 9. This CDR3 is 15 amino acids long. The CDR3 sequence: CASKPDRAYTGELFF. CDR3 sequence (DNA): TGTGCCAGCAAGCCGGACAGGGCCTATACCGGGGAGCTGTTTTTT.

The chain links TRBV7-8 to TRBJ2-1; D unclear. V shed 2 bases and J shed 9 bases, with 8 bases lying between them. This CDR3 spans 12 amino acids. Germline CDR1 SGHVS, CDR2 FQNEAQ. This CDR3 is CASSLPGFEQFF. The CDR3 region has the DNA TGTGCCAGCAGCTTACCCGGGTTTGAGCAGTTCTTC.

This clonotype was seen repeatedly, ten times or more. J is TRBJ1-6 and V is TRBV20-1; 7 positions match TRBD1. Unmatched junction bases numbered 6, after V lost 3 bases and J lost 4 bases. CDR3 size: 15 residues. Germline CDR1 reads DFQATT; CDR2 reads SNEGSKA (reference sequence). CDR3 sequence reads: CSASTAGQYNSPLHF. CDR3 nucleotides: TGCAGTGCTAGTACTGCGGGACAGTATAATTCACCCCTCCACTTT.

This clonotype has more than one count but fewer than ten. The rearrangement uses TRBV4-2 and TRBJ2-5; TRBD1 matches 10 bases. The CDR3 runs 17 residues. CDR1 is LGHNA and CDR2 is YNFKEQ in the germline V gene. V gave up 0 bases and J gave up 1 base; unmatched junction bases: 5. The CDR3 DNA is TGTGCCAGCAGCCAAGACCCCCGGACAGGGGGCCAAGAGACCCAGTACTTC. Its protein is CASSQDPRTGGQETQYF.

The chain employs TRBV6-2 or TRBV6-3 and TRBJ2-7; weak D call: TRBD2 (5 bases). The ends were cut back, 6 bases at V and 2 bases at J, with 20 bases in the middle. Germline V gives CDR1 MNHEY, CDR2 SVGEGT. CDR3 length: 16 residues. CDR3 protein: CASRTQERGGTYEQYF. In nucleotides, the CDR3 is TGTGCCAGCAGAACACAAGAGCGTGGAGGAACCTACGAGCAGTACTTC.

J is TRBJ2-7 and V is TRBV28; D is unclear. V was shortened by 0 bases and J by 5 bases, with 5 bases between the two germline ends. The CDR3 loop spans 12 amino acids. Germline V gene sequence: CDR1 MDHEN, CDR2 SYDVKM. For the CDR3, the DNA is TGTGCCAGCAGTTTATGGGTGAACGAGCAGTACTTC. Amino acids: CASSLWVNEQYF.

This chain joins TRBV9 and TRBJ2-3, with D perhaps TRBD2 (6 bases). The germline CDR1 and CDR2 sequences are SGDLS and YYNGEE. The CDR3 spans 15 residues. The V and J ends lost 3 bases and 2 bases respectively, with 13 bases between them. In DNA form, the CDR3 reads TGTGCCAGCAGCGGACTCTCGGGGGTCACAGATACGCAGTATTTT. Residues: CASSGLSGVTDTQYF.

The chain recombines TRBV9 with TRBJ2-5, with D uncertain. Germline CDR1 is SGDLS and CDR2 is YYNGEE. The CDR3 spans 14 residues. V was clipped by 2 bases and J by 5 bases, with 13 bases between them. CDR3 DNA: TGTGCCAGCAGCGTCCAGGTAACGACGGAGACCCAGTACTTC. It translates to CASSVQVTTETQYF.

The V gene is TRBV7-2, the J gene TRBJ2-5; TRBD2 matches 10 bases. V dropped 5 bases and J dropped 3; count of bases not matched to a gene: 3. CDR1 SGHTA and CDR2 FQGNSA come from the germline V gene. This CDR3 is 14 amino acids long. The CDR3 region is CASSITSGKETQYF. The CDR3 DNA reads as TGTGCCAGCAGCATAACTAGCGGGAAAGAGACCCAGTACTTC.